Sequencing of this TCR beta chain was carried out in a study of siplizumab effects on memory and regulatory T cells. Data came from immunoSEQ multiplex PCR; TCRdb stores just in-frame clones and leaves some out. Of about 100,000 clones in the sample, roughly nine tenths were seen once. V was shortened by 5 bases and J by 5 bases, with 7 bases between the two germline ends. This CDR3 has 12 amino acids. Germline CDR1 and CDR2: SGHVS and FNYEAQ. Whole-study results and caveats: Of the alloreactive clones, only a minor fraction mapped to unstimulated subsets. It was not possible to assign a naive or memory phenotype to roughly 80-97% of proliferating CD4+ or CD8+ clones. Major contributors to the alloresponse seemed to be naive T cells, which also appeared more diverse than memory cells. Suppressive function of proliferating Tregs from siplizumab cultures was not confirmed.

This clone was seen only once. Its specificity is unknown. The receptor's source is a human donor in good health. The material sequenced was Tregs sorted from blood. This sequence joins TRBV7-6 and TRBJ2-1; D gene unclear. In DNA, the CDR3 is TGTGCCAGCAGCCACCCCAACAATGAGCAGTTCTTC. It translates to CASSHPNNEQFF. The whole variable domain, remainder taken from reference TRBV7-6 and TRBJ2-1, is GAGVSQSPRYKVTKRGQDVALRCDPISGHVSLYWYRQALGQGPEFLTYFNYEAQQDKSGLPNDRFSAERPEGSISTLTIQRTEQRDSAMYRCASSHPNNEQFFGPGTRLTVL.